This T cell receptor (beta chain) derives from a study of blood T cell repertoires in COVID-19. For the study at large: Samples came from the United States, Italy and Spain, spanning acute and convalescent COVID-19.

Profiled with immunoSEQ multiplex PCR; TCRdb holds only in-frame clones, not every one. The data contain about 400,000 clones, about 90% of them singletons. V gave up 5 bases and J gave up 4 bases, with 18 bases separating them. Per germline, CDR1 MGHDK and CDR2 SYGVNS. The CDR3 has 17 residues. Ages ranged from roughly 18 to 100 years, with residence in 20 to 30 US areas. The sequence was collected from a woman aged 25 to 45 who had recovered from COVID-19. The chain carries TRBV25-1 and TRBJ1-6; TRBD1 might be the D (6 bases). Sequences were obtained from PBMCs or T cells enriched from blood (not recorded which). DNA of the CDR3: TGTGCCAGCAGTCCCCTACAGGGAACAGAATATAATTCACCCCTCCACTTT. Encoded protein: CASSPLQGTEYNSPLHF. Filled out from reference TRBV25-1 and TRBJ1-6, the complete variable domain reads EADIYQTPRYLVIGTGKKITLECSQTMGHDKMYWYQQDPGMELHLIHYSYGVNSTEKGDLSSESTVSRIRTEHFPLTLESARPSHTSQYLCASSPLQGTEYNSPLHFGNGTRLTVT.